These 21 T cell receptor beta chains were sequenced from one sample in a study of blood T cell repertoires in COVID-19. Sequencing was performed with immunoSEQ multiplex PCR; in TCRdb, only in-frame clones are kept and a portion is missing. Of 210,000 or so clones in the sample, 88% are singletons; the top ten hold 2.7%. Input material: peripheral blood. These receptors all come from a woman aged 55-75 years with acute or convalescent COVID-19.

In DNA form, the CDR3 reads TGTGCCAGCAACAACTTGGGGGCCTTCAATGAGCAGTTCTTC. This translates into CASNNLGAFNEQFF. V gene TRBV3-1 (or the pseudogene TRBV3-2) combines with J gene TRBJ2-1; D may be TRBD1 (6 bases). The germline V and J ends were trimmed by 7 bases and 6 bases, with 16 bases remaining between them. In germline, CDR1 is LGHDT, CDR2 YNNKEL (reference sequence). This CDR3 contains 14 residues.

CDR3 region: CAITPGENLLEQYF. The CDR3 coding sequence is TGTGCCATCACTCCCGGGGAAAACCTCCTCGAGCAGTACTTC. V and J are TRBV10-3 and TRBJ2-7; D may be TRBD2 (5 bases). CDR3 length equals 14 residues. V lost 7 bases and J lost 6, with 19 bases in between. The germline V gene encodes CDR1 ENHRY and CDR2 SYGVKD.

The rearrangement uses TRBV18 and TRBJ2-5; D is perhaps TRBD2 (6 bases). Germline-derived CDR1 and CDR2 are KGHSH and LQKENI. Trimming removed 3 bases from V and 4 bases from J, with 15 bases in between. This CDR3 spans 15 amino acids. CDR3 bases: TGTGCCAGCTCACCGACGATTGGACTAACAGAGACCCAGTACTTC. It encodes CASSPTIGLTETQYF.

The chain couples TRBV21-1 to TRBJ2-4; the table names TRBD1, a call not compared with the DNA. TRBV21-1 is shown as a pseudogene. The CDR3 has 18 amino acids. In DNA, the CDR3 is TGTGCCAGCAGCGGCCGGGACAGGAGGTCTCTAGCCAAAAACATTCAGTACTTC. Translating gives CASSGRDRRSLAKNIQYF.

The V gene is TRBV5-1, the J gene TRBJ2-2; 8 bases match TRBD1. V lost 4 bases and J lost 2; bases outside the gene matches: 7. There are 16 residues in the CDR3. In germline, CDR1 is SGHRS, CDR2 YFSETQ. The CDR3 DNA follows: TGCGCCAGCAGCCTCGGACAGGGTGCCAACACCGGGGAGCTGTTTTTT. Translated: CASSLGQGANTGELFF.

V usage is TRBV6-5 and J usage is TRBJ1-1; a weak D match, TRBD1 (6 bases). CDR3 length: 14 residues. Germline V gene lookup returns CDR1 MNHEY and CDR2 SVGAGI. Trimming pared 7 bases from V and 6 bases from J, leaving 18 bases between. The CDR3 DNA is TGTGCCAGCAACTCGGACAGAGCCTCTTCTGAAGCTTTCTTT. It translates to CASNSDRASSEAFF.

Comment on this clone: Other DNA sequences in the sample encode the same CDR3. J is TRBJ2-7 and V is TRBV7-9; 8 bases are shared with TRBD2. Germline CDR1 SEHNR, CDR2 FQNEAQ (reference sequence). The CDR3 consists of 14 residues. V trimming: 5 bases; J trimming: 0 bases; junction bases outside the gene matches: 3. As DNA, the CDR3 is TGTGCCAGCAGCCTCGGGGGGGGCTCCTACGAGCAGTACTTC. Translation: CASSLGGGSYEQYF.

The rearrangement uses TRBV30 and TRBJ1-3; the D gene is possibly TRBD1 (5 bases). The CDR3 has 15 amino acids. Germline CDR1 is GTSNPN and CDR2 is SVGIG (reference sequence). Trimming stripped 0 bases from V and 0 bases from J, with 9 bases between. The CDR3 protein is CAWSVGALSGNTIYF. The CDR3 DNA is TGTGCCTGGAGTGTAGGGGCTCTCTCTGGAAACACCATATATTTT. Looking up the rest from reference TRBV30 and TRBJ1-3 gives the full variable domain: SQTIHQWPATLVQPVGSPLSLECTVEGTSNPNLYWYRQAAGRGLQLLFYSVGIGQISSEVPQNLSASRPQDRQFILSSKKLLLSDSGFYLCAWSVGALSGNTIYFGEGSWLTVV.

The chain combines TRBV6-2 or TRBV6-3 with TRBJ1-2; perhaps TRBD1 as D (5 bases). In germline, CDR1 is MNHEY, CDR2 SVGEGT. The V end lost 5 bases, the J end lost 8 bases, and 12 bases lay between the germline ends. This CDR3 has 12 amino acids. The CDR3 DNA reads TGTGCCAGCAGTAGAGCAGGGCGAGGCTACACCTTC. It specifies CASSRAGRGYTF.

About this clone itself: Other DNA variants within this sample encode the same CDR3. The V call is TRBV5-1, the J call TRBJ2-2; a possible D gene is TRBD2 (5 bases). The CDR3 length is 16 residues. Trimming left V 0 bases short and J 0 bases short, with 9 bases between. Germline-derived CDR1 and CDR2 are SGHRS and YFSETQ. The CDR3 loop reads CASSLALAANTGELFF. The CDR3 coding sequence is TGCGCCAGCAGCTTGGCTCTAGCAGCGAACACCGGGGAGCTGTTTTTT.

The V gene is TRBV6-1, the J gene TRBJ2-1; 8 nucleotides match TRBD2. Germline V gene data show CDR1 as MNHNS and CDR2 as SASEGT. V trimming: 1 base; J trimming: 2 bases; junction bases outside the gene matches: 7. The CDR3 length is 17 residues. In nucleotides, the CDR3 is TGTGCCAGCAGTGAAGAATTCGGGGGGGCTGCCTACAATGAGCAGTTCTTC. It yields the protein CASSEEFGGAAYNEQFF.

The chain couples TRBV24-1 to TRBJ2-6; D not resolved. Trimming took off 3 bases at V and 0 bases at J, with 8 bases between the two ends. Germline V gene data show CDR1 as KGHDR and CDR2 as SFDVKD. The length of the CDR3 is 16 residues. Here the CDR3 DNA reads TGTGCCACCAGTGATACTAAGTACTCTGGGGCCAACGTCCTGACTTTC. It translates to CATSDTKYSGANVLTF.

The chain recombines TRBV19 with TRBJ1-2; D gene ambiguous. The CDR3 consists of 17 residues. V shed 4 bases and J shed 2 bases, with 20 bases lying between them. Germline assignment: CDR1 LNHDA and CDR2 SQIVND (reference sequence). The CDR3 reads CASSNFRPGGSNYGYTF. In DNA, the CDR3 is TGTGCCAGTAGTAACTTTCGGCCCGGAGGATCGAACTATGGCTACACCTTC.

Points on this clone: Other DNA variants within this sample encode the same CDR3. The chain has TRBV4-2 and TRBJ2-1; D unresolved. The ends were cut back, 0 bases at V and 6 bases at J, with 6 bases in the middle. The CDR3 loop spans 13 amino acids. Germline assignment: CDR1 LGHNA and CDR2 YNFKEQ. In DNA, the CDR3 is TGTGCCAGCAGCCAAGATCGGAGCAATGAGCAGTTCTTC. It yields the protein CASSQDRSNEQFF.

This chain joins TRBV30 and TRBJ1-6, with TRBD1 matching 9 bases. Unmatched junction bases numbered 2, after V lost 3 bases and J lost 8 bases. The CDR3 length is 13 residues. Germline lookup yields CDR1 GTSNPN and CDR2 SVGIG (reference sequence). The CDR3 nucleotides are TGTGCCTGGAGAAGGACAGGGGATTCACCCCTCCACTTT. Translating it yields CAWRRTGDSPLHF.

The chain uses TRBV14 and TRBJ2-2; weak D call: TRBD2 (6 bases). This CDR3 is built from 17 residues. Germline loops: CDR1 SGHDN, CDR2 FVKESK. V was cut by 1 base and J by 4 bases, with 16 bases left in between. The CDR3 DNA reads TGTGCCAGCAGCCAAGCTAGGAGGGCCTTGGGCACCGGGGAGCTGTTTTTT. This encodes CASSQARRALGTGELFF.

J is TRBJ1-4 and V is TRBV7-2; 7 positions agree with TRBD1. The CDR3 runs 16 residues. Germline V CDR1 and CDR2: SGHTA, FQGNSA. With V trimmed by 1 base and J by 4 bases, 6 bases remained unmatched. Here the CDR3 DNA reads TGTGCCAGCAGCTTAGATGGGGGGACAGATAATGAAAAACTGTTTTTT. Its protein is CASSLDGGTDNEKLFF.

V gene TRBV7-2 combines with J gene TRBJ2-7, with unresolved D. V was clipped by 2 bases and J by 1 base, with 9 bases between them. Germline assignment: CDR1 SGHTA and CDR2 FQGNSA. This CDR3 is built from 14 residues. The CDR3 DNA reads TGTGCCAGCAGCTTACGTTTCGGTTCCTACGAGCAGTACTTC. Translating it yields CASSLRFGSYEQYF.

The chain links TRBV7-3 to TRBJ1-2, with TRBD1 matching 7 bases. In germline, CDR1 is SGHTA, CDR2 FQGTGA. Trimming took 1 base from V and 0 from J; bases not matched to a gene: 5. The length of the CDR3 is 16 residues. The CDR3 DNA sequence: TGTGCCAGCAGCTTAAGAGGGGGCGAAACTAACTATGGCTACACCTTC. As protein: CASSLRGGETNYGYTF.

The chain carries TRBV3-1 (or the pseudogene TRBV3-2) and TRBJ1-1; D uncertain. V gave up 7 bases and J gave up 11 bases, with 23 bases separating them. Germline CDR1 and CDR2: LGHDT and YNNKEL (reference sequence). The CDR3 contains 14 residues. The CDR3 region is CASTRTGYNGEAFF. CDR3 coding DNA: TGTGCCAGCACCAGGACTGGGTACAACGGAGAGGCTTTCTTT.

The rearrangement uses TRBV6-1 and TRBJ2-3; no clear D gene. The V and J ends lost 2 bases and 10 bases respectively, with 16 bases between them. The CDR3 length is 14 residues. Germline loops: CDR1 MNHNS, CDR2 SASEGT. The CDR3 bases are TGTGCCAGCAGTGAATTTTGGGCGAGAACGGCGCAGTATTTT. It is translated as CASSEFWARTAQYF.